A single sample gave rise to the 21 T cell receptor beta chains below, sequenced in a study of OX40 agonist ivuxolimab in advanced cancers. Data came from immunoSEQ multiplex PCR; TCRdb stores just in-frame clones and leaves some out. Of approximately 76,000 clones listed, 75% to 85% are singletons. The sample here was CD4+ or CD8+ T cells sorted from blood, taken in a trial of the OX40 agonist ivuxolimab. These TCRs come from an adult with an advanced solid tumor such as melanoma, head and neck, liver or kidney cancer.

Only one count was recorded for this clone. This rearrangement joins TRBV6-5 to TRBJ2-3, with TRBD2 matching 8 bases. The V gene's germline CDR1 is MNHEY and CDR2 SVGAGI. This CDR3 comprises 15 residues. V lost 0 bases, J lost 10 bases, and 9 bases stayed unmatched. CDR3 amino acids: CASSYSGGAAGSQYF. CDR3 coding DNA: TGTGCCAGCAGTTACTCCGGGGGGGCCGCGGGGTCGCAGTATTTT.

The chain recombines TRBV29-1 with TRBJ1-3; D remains unclear. The CDR3 is 14 amino acids. The germline V gene has CDR1 SQVTM and CDR2 ANQGSEA. Trimming cost V 1 base and J 1 base, with 8 bases left between them. The CDR3 bases are TGCAGCGTTGAAGGGAAGCTGTCTGGAAACACCATATATTTT. It is translated as CSVEGKLSGNTIYF. Complete variable domain (other parts from reference TRBV29-1 and TRBJ1-3): SAVISQKPSRDICQRGTSLTIQCQVDSQVTMMFWYRQQPGQSLTLIATANQGSEATYESGFVIDKFPISRPNLTFSTLTVSNMSPEDSSIYLCSVEGKLSGNTIYFGEGSWLTVV.

Only a few counts were recorded for this clone. CDR3 sequence: CAISFQGTEAFF. The DNA for the CDR3 is TGTGCCATCAGTTTCCAGGGGACTGAAGCTTTCTTT. The rearrangement links TRBV10-3 to TRBJ1-1; a possible D gene is TRBD1 (6 bases). The germline CDR1 and CDR2 sequences are ENHRY and SYGVKD. The CDR3 is 12 amino acids. Trimming left V 5 bases short and J 5 bases short, with 9 bases between.

This clone appeared a single time. The V gene is TRBV7-2, the J gene TRBJ2-7; maybe TRBD1 (6 bases). The CDR3 extends over 15 amino acids. Germline V lookup: CDR1 SGHTA, CDR2 FQGNSA. V lost 1 base and J lost 2, with 12 bases in between. This CDR3 reads CASSLGDYRAYEQYF. Here the CDR3 DNA reads TGTGCCAGCAGCTTAGGTGATTACAGGGCCTACGAGCAGTACTTC.

This chain connects TRBV6-6 to TRBJ1-1; D call uncertain. This CDR3 is built from 14 residues. With 2 bases removed from V and 0 bases from J, the gap between germline ends came to 7 bases. Germline-derived CDR1 and CDR2 are MNHNY and SVGAGI (reference sequence). The CDR3 DNA sequence: TGTGCCAGCAGTTACCCATATTTGAACACTGAAGCTTTCTTT. Residues: CASSYPYLNTEAFF.

This clone was seen more than once but under ten times. Written as DNA, the CDR3 is TGTGCCAGCCGAACCAAGACGGGGAACACTGAAGCTTTCTTT. It codes for CASRTKTGNTEAFF. The chain joins TRBV11-2 to TRBJ1-1; no clear D gene. This CDR3 is 14 amino acids long. V lost 8 bases and J 1 base, leaving 14 bases between the germline ends. Germline V gene lookup returns CDR1 SGHAT and CDR2 FQNNGV.

The rearrangement uses TRBV7-6 and TRBJ1-5, with a weak D call TRBD1 (6 bases). The V end lost 2 bases, the J end lost 3 bases, and 11 bases lay between the germline ends. This CDR3 is built from 15 residues. Looked up from germline, CDR1 is SGHVS and CDR2 is FNYEAQ. Written as DNA, the CDR3 is TGTGCCAGCAGCTTAAGATCAGGGGTCAATCAGCCCCAGCATTTT. Protein product: CASSLRSGVNQPQHF.

The J gene is TRBJ1-1, the V gene TRBV2; a possible D gene is TRBD1 (6 bases). Trimming pared 6 bases from V and 2 bases from J, leaving 10 bases between. There are 13 residues in the CDR3. Germline V gene sequence: CDR1 SNHLY, CDR2 FYNNEI. The chain's CDR3 is CASRGQPNTEAFF. CDR3 in DNA: TGTGCCAGCAGGGGACAACCCAACACTGAAGCTTTCTTT.

The V call is TRBV19, the J call TRBJ2-2; 7 bases are shared with TRBD1. V gave up 6 bases and J gave up 4 bases; unmatched junction bases: 14. Germline loops: CDR1 LNHDA, CDR2 SQIVND (reference sequence). The CDR3 contains 17 residues. The CDR3 here is CASSNNHWGTATGELFF. CDR3 in DNA: TGTGCCAGTAGCAACAACCATTGGGGGACAGCCACCGGGGAGCTGTTTTTT.

The chain is built from TRBV4-3 and TRBJ2-5; D is perhaps TRBD1 or TRBD2 (5 bases each). The DNA matches TRBJ2-7 better at its end, which makes the J call doubtful. The CDR3 length is 15 residues. Germline assignment: CDR1 LGHNA and CDR2 YSLEER. The CDR3 DNA reads as TGCGCCAGCAGCCCTGGGACCGATCGACCCTACGAGCAGTACTTC. It translates to CASSPGTDRPYEQYF.

In this sample, this clone turned up a few times. The gene calls are TRBV7-6 and TRBJ1-5; TRBD1 might be the D (5 bases). The CDR3 is 15 residues long. Germline CDR1 and CDR2: SGHVS and FNYEAQ. V lost 4 bases and J 2 bases, leaving 12 bases between the germline ends. The chain's CDR3 is CASSSGKNRNQPQHF. CDR3 DNA: TGTGCCAGCAGCTCAGGGAAAAACCGCAATCAGCCCCAGCATTTT.

V usage is TRBV6-5 and J usage is TRBJ1-2, with 7 nucleotides matching TRBD1. Looked up from germline, CDR1 is MNHEY and CDR2 is SVGAGI. CDR3 length: 14 amino acids. V lost 8 bases and J lost 4; bases outside the gene matches: 10. CDR3 DNA: TGTGCCAGCGGCACAGGGGAGAAGAGCTATGGCTACACCTTC. This encodes CASGTGEKSYGYTF.

The chain carries TRBV25-1 and TRBJ1-5, with 8 bases that match TRBD1. The CDR3 runs 15 residues. After removal of 4 bases from V and 5 bases from J, the junction contained 7 bases not matched to a gene. The V gene's germline CDR1 is MGHDK and CDR2 SYGVNS. CDR3 in amino acids: CASSGGTGVDQPQHF. Here the CDR3 DNA reads TGTGCCAGCAGTGGCGGGACAGGAGTGGATCAGCCCCAGCATTTT.

The CDR3 protein is CASASGDRGELFF. The DNA of the CDR3 is TGTGCCAGCGCCAGTGGGGACAGGGGGGAGCTGTTTTTT. The chain employs TRBV9 and TRBJ2-2, with TRBD1 identical over 8 bases. CDR3 length: 13 residues. Germline CDR1 is SGDLS and CDR2 is YYNGEE. Trimming cost V 7 bases and J 8 bases; bases outside gene matches: 7.

J is TRBJ1-5 and V is TRBV19; weak D call: TRBD1 (5 bases). Germline V lookup: CDR1 LNHDA, CDR2 SQIVND (reference sequence). There are 14 residues in the CDR3. V was shortened by 4 bases and J by 0 bases, with 7 bases between the two germline ends. DNA of the CDR3: TGTGCCAGTAGTACGACAGATAGCAATCAGCCCCAGCATTTT. Amino acids: CASSTTDSNQPQHF.

This clone was seen a handful of times. V is TRBV11-2 and J is TRBJ1-6; unclear D gene. Germline assignment: CDR1 SGHAT and CDR2 FQNNGV. Trimming took off 6 bases at V and 1 base at J, with 7 bases between the two ends. This CDR3 has 14 amino acids. The CDR3 DNA reads as TGTGCCAGCAGTCCGGGGTCCTATAATTCACCCCTCCACTTT. It translates to CASSPGSYNSPLHF.

This clone was counted a single time. The rearrangement joins TRBV4-2 to TRBJ1-1; the match to TRBD1 covers 7 bases. Trimming took 4 bases from V and 2 from J; bases not matched to a gene: 7. CDR1 and CDR2 (germline): LGHNA, YNFKEQ. The CDR3 sequence is 15 residues long. The CDR3 nucleotides are TGTGCCAGCAGCCTTCGACAGGGTCCTAACACTGAAGCTTTCTTT. Amino acid sequence: CASSLRQGPNTEAFF.

The genes are TRBV18 and TRBJ1-1; 8 bases agree with TRBD1. J gave up 1 base and V 5 bases, and 3 bases lay outside the gene matches. Looked up from germline, CDR1 is KGHSH and CDR2 is LQKENI. This CDR3 contains 14 residues. This CDR3 reads CASSGTGTNTEAFF. The CDR3 DNA reads TGTGCCAGCTCAGGGACAGGTACGAACACTGAAGCTTTCTTT.

The CDR3 DNA sequence: TGTGCCAGCAGCTTGCCGACAACGAACACCGGGGAGCTGTTTTTT. Residues: CASSLPTTNTGELFF. V is TRBV5-4 and J is TRBJ2-2; D not resolved. Germline V CDR1 and CDR2: SGHNT, YYREEE (reference sequence). Trimming shortened V by 1 base and J by 0 bases, and 7 bases separated the two germline ends. The CDR3 is made up of 15 amino acids.

The chain combines TRBV11-2 with TRBJ1-1; the D is unclear. The CDR3 loop spans 11 amino acids. Deletions cut 1 base from V and 8 bases from J, with 5 bases between. The germline gives CDR1 SGHAT, CDR2 FQNNGV. The CDR3 DNA sequence: TGTGCCAGCAGCTTAGTGCGGGAAGCTTTCTTT. It yields the protein CASSLVREAFF.

This rearrangement joins TRBV25-1 to TRBJ2-6; no clear D. The CDR3 totals 16 residues. From germline, CDR1 is MGHDK and CDR2 SYGVNS. The ends were cut back, 3 bases at V and 0 bases at J, with 9 bases in the middle. CDR3 sequence: CASSDTAYSGANVLTF. In nucleotides, the CDR3 is TGTGCCAGCAGTGATACAGCATACTCTGGGGCCAACGTCCTGACTTTC.